The TCR beta chain under discussion was sequenced for a study of blood T cell repertoires in COVID-19. For the study at large: Sites across the United States, Italy and Spain contributed samples from acute and convalescent COVID-19.

Clones were read by immunoSEQ multiplex PCR, and TCRdb kept only the in-frame ones, dropping some. Altogether about 380,000 clones are present, 75% to 90% being singletons, with the ten largest covering roughly 3.6%. This CDR3 comprises 16 residues. Germline CDR1 MDHEN, CDR2 SYDVKM. V lost 2 bases, J lost 10 bases, and 18 bases lay in between. Source material: peripheral blood. This TCR was sampled from a woman aged 18-29 years with acute or convalescent COVID-19. The chain uses TRBV28 and TRBJ1-6, with a tentative D call TRBD1 (5 bases). CDR3 residues: CASSLVLRGGGSPLHF. The CDR3 DNA reads as TGTGCCAGCAGTTTAGTCCTTCGGGGGGGTGGGTCACCCCTCCACTTT.